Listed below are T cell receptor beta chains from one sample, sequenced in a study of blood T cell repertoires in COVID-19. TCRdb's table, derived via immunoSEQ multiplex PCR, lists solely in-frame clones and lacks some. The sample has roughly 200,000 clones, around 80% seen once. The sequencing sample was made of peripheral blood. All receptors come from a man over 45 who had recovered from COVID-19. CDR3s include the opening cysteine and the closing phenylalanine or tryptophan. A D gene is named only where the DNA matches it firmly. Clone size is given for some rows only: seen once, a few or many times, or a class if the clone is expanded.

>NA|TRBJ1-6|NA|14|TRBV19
CASHMRSYNSPLHF
TGTGCCAGCCATATGAGATCCTATAATTCACCCCTCCACTTT
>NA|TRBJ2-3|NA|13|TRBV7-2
CASSLGFGEAQYF
TGTGCCAGCAGCTTAGGCTTCGGTGAGGCGCAGTATTTT
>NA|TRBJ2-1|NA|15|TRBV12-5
CASDRTRSSYNEQFF
TGTGCTAGTGACAGGACGAGAAGCTCCTACAATGAGCAGTTCTTC
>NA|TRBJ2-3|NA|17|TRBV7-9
CASSRSGAGSSTDTQYF
TGTGCCAGCTCACGCTCCGGCGCCGGGTCGAGCACAGATACGCAGTATTTT
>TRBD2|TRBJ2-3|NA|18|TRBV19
CASNRRASGRPSTDTQYF
TGTGCCAGTAATCGTAGGGCTAGCGGGAGGCCCAGCACAGATACGCAGTATTTT
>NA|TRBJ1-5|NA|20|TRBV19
CASSNLPGLRPSYSNQPQHF
TGTGCCAGTTCTAACCTGCCGGGACTGAGACCCTCCTATAGCAATCAGCCCCAGCATTTT
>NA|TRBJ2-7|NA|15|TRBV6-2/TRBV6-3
CASSYSISGPYEQYF
TGTGCCAGCAGTTACTCAATTAGCGGCCCCTACGAGCAGTACTTC
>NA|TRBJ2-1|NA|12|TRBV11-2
CASSMTSIQQFF
TGTGCCAGCAGCATGACTAGTATTCAGCAGTTCTTC
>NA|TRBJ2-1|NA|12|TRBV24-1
CATSDGVGEQFF
TGTGCCACCAGTGATGGAGTGGGTGAGCAGTTCTTC
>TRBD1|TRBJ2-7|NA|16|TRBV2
CASSDLGQVGPYEQYF
TGTGCCAGCAGTGACCTTGGACAGGTGGGGCCCTACGAGCAGTACTTC
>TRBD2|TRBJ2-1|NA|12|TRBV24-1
CATSASGRRSFF
TGTGCCACCAGTGCTAGCGGGAGAAGAAGCTTCTTC
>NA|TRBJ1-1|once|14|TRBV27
CASSEAGVNTEAFF
TGTGCCAGCAGTGAGGCCGGGGTGAACACTGAAGCTTTCTTT
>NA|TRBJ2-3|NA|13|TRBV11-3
CASSLAGADTQYF
TGTGCCAGCAGCTTAGCCGGGGCAGATACGCAGTATTTT
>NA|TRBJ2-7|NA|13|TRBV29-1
CSVEVGGGGEQYF
TGCAGCGTTGAAGTTGGGGGGGGCGGCGAGCAGTACTTC
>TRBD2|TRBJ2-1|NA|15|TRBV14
CASSRGLAGAVEQFF
TGTGCCAGCAGCCGGGGACTAGCGGGAGCGGTTGAGCAGTTCTTC
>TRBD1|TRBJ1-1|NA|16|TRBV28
CASRDRGGGLNTEAFF
TGTGCCAGCAGGGACAGGGGAGGGGGTCTGAACACTGAAGCTTTCTTT
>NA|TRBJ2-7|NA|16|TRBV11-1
CASSGSTLILSYEQYF
TGTGCCAGCAGCGGGTCGACACTTATACTCTCCTACGAGCAGTACTTC
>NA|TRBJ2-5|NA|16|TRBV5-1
CASSLARPGVGETQYF
TGCGCCAGCAGCTTGGCTCGGCCGGGGGTCGGAGAGACCCAGTACTTC
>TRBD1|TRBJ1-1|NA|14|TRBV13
CASSPRTGAVEAFF
TGTGCCAGCAGCCCAAGGACAGGCGCCGTAGAAGCTTTCTTT
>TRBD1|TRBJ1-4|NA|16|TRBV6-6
CASSPDRDSLNEKLFF
TGTGCCAGCAGCCCCGACCGGGACAGTCTAAATGAAAAACTGTTTTTT
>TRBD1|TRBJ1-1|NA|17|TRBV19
CASNILWSKGASTEAFF
TGTGCCAGTAATATCTTGTGGAGTAAGGGGGCGAGCACTGAAGCTTTCTTT
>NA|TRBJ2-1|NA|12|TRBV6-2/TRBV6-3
CASSDSAPEQFF
TGTGCCAGCAGTGACTCGGCACCTGAGCAGTTCTTC
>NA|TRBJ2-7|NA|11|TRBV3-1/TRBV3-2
CASSQGRGQYF
TGTGCCAGCAGCCAAGGGCGAGGGCAGTACTTC
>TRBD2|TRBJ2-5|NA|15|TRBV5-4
CASSYGLAGKETQYF
TGTGCCAGCAGTTATGGACTAGCGGGAAAAGAGACCCAGTACTTC
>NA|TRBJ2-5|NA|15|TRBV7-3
CASSEGQGRWETQYF
TGTGCCAGTTCGGAGGGCCAGGGCCGATGGGAGACCCAGTACTTC
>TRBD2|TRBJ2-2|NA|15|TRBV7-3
CASSLHGRDTGELFF
TGTGCCAGCAGCTTACACGGGAGGGACACCGGGGAGCTGTTTTTT
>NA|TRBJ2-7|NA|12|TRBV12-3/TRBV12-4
CASSVANTGQYF
TGTGCCAGCAGTGTAGCCAATACTGGGCAGTACTTC
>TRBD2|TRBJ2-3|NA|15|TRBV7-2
CASSFTSGITDTQYF
TGTGCCAGCAGCTTTACTAGCGGGATCACAGATACGCAGTATTTT
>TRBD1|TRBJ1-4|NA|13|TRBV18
CASSLTGSEKLFF
TGTGCCAGCTCGCTGACAGGGAGTGAAAAACTGTTTTTT
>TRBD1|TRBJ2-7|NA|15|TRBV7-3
CASSLLGQGRYEQYF
TGTGCCAGCAGCTTATTGGGACAGGGGAGATACGAGCAGTACTTC
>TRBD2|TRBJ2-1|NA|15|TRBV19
CASMSGSYSYNEQFF
TGTGCCAGTATGAGCGGGAGTTACTCCTACAATGAGCAGTTCTTC
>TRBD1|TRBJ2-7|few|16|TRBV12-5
CASGLDGGTGNNEQYF
TGTGCTAGTGGTTTGGACGGGGGGACAGGGAACAACGAGCAGTACTTC
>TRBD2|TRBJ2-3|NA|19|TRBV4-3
CASSPAGLAGGPAADTQYF
TGCGCCAGCAGCCCAGCGGGACTAGCGGGAGGGCCGGCGGCAGATACGCAGTATTTT
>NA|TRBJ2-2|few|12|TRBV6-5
CASSLQELELFF
TGTGCCAGCAGTTTACAGGAATTGGAGCTGTTTTTT
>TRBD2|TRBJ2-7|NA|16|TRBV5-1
CASSSLGLAGPYEQYF
TGCGCCAGCAGCTCACTTGGACTAGCGGGACCCTACGAGCAGTACTTC
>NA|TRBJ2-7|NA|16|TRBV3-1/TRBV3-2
CASSQMRGPISYEQYF
TGTGCCAGCAGCCAAATGCGGGGTCCGATCTCCTACGAGCAGTACTTC
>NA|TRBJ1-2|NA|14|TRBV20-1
CSASDVVVNYGYTF
TGCAGTGCTAGTGACGTCGTAGTGAACTATGGCTACACCTTC
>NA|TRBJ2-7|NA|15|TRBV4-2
CASSQGVEGSYEQYF
TGTGCCAGCAGCCAGGGGGTGGAGGGGTCCTACGAGCAGTACTTC
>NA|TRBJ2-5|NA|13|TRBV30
CAWKRTGRETQYF
TGTGCCTGGAAAAGGACTGGGCGGGAGACCCAGTACTTC
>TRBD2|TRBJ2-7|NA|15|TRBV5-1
CASSSGGGLFYEQYF
TGCGCCAGCAGCTCAGGCGGGGGGTTATTCTACGAGCAGTACTTC
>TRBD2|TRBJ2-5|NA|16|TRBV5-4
CASSLYGTSGMETQYF
TGTGCCAGCAGCCTTTACGGGACTAGCGGGATGGAGACCCAGTACTTC
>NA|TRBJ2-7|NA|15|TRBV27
CASSMKGGSWYEQYF
TGTGCCAGCAGTATGAAGGGAGGCTCTTGGTACGAGCAGTACTTC
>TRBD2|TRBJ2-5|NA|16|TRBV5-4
CASSSGLAVRAETQYF
TGTGCCAGCAGCTCGGGACTAGCGGTAAGGGCAGAGACCCAGTACTTC
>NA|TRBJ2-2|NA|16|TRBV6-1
CASSERLDSNTGELFF
TGTGCCAGCAGTGAAAGACTAGACTCGAACACCGGGGAGCTGTTTTTT
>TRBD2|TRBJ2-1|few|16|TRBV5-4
CASSSLTSAGGNEQFF
TGTGCCAGCAGCTCCCTTACTAGCGCGGGAGGGAATGAGCAGTTCTTC
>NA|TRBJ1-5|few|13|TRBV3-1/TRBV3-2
CASSQDRNQPQHF
TGTGCCAGCAGCCAAGACAGAAATCAGCCCCAGCATTTT
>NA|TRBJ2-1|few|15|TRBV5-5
CASTQEDRMYNEQFF
TGTGCCAGCACCCAAGAGGACAGAATGTACAATGAGCAGTTCTTC
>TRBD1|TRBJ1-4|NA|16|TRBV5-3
CARSLADGTGHEKLFF
TGTGCCAGAAGCTTGGCCGACGGGACAGGGCACGAAAAACTGTTTTTT